This T cell receptor (beta chain) was observed in a study of blood T cell repertoires in COVID-19. Profiling relied on immunoSEQ multiplex PCR, and the TCRdb table lists in-frame clones only, not all of them. The sample includes around 380,000 clones, around 84% of them seen just once. CDR1 is GTSNPN and CDR2 is SVGIG in the germline V gene (reference sequence). This CDR3 contains 14 residues. J was trimmed by 5 bases and V by 2 bases; bases with no gene match: 6. This clonotype was obtained from a human donor with acute or convalescent COVID-19. The donor label of this sample is uncertain. V usage is TRBV30 and J usage is TRBJ2-7; 10 positions match TRBD2. The sample consisted of peripheral blood. The CDR3 protein is CAWSTAGGLDEQYF. CDR3 nucleotide sequence: TGTGCCTGGAGTACAGCGGGAGGGCTGGACGAGCAGTACTTC.